What follows describes a single T cell receptor beta chain. Its target is unknown. Amplification of TCR alpha and beta CDR3 regions from RNA used iRepertoire nested multiplex PCR. TCRdb redid the calling of the multiplex PCR reads with MiXCR, one entry per CDR3 protein. Among roughly 100,000 distinct CDR3 sequences, around 28% were seen once, and the ten largest hold 40% to 55%. This record comes from a study of glioma-infiltrating T cells. General study findings and limits: Tissue-blood divergence was below expectation in non-neoplastic patients, above in gliomas. Only very few CDR3 sequences appeared in both tissue and blood.

The sequence derives from a human donor with low-grade glioma or glioblastoma, undergoing nonglioma brain surgery, or in good health (not recorded which). Source material: glioma tissue, nonneoplastic brain tissue, or PBMCs (not recorded which).

The CDR3, as DNA: TGTGCCACCAGCAGAGATTTAGGAGGAGCCTCATATGGCTACACCTTC. Translating gives CATSRDLGGASYGYTF. The chain carries TRBV15 and TRBJ1-2; unclear D gene. The V end was cut by 0 bases, the J end by 5 bases, with 16 bases between. The CDR3 length is 16 residues. Germline V gene lookup returns CDR1 LNHNV and CDR2 YYDKDF (reference sequence).